These T cell receptor beta chains were read from a single sample in a study of HIV-infected patients and healthy controls. TCRdb re-derived calls from the 5' RACE reads in MiXCR, one entry per CDR3 protein. The sample has around 15,000 distinct CDR3 sequences, roughly 7.7% seen once. The specimen sequenced was blood. These TCRs come from an adult in good health. Both conserved end residues are part of each CDR3. The order of the fields is D gene, V gene, J gene, clone size, CDR3 DNA, CDR3 protein. The D gene is left open where the match is weak. The size field is filled for only some rows; it gives once, few, many or a size class.

d_gene: TRBD1; v_gene: TRBV6-2/TRBV6-3; j_gene: TRBJ1-5; abundance: .; CDR3nt: TGTGCCAGCAGTTACTCGTTTGGCGGGACAGAGAATCAGCCCCAGCATTTT; CDR3aa: CASSYSFGGTENQPQHF
d_gene: TRBD1; v_gene: TRBV7-9; j_gene: TRBJ1-1; abundance: many; CDR3nt: TGTGCCAGCAGCCAATGGGGCACACAGGGGGCGGACACTGAAGCTTTCTTT; CDR3aa: CASSQWGTQGADTEAFF
d_gene: .; v_gene: TRBV29-1; j_gene: TRBJ1-1; abundance: medium-sized; CDR3nt: TGCAGCGTTGGGGGGGCTGGAACTGAAGCTTTCTTT; CDR3aa: CSVGGAGTEAFF
d_gene: .; v_gene: TRBV25-1; j_gene: TRBJ2-6; abundance: many; CDR3nt: TGTGCCAGCAGTGAATATGCGCAGCCTGGGGCCAACGTCCTGACTTTC; CDR3aa: CASSEYAQPGANVLTF
d_gene: TRBD1; v_gene: TRBV20-1; j_gene: TRBJ2-3; abundance: many; CDR3nt: TGCAGTGCTAGAGAAGACAGGGTGATAGATACGCAGTATTTT; CDR3aa: CSAREDRVIDTQYF
d_gene: .; v_gene: TRBV20-1; j_gene: TRBJ1-6; abundance: many; CDR3nt: TGCAGTGCTAGAAGGCCCAGTCTAAATTCACCCCTCCACTTT; CDR3aa: CSARRPSLNSPLHF
d_gene: .; v_gene: TRBV6-2/TRBV6-3; j_gene: TRBJ1-2; abundance: .; CDR3nt: TGTGCCAGCAGTTACAGTACCAGCTATGGCTACACCTTC; CDR3aa: CASSYSTSYGYTF
d_gene: .; v_gene: TRBV18; j_gene: TRBJ2-7; abundance: many; CDR3nt: TGTGCCAGCTCCGAGACAGTGCTCTCCTACGAGCAGTACTTC; CDR3aa: CASSETVLSYEQYF
d_gene: .; v_gene: TRBV15; j_gene: TRBJ2-5; abundance: many; CDR3nt: TGTGCCACCAGCAGAGTTGGTCAAGAGACCCAGTACTTC; CDR3aa: CATSRVGQETQYF
d_gene: .; v_gene: TRBV12-3/TRBV12-4; j_gene: TRBJ1-2; abundance: few; CDR3nt: TGTGCCAGCAGTATCAGGGAGGGCTATGGCTACACCTTC; CDR3aa: CASSIREGYGYTF
d_gene: .; v_gene: TRBV19; j_gene: TRBJ2-1; abundance: many; CDR3nt: TGTGCCAGTAGTCCCCCGACAGGAAACTACAATGAGCAGTTCTTC; CDR3aa: CASSPPTGNYNEQFF
d_gene: TRBD1; v_gene: TRBV20-1; j_gene: TRBJ1-2; abundance: medium-sized; CDR3nt: TGCAGTGCTTACACCGGGACAGGGCGCTATGGCTACACCTTC; CDR3aa: CSAYTGTGRYGYTF
d_gene: .; v_gene: TRBV28; j_gene: TRBJ1-5; abundance: few; CDR3nt: TGTGCCAGCAGGCCCGACTATCAGCCCCAGCATTTT; CDR3aa: CASRPDYQPQHF
d_gene: TRBD2; v_gene: TRBV25-1; j_gene: TRBJ2-3; abundance: many; CDR3nt: TGTGCCAGCAGTGAATTTCCCGGGACTAGCGGGGGGCCCCGGACAGATACGCAGTATTTT; CDR3aa: CASSEFPGTSGGPRTDTQYF
d_gene: .; v_gene: TRBV10-3; j_gene: TRBJ2-7; abundance: many; CDR3nt: TGTGCCATCAGCCCTGCCTACGAGCAGTACTTC; CDR3aa: CAISPAYEQYF
d_gene: TRBD2; v_gene: TRBV14; j_gene: TRBJ2-1; abundance: few; CDR3nt: TGTGCCAGCAGCCCACTAGCGGGACACAATGAGCAGTTCTTC; CDR3aa: CASSPLAGHNEQFF
d_gene: .; v_gene: TRBV19; j_gene: TRBJ1-5; abundance: many; CDR3nt: TGTGCCAGTAGTATAGATCGGGTACCGTTTAGCAATCAGCCCCAGCATTTT; CDR3aa: CASSIDRVPFSNQPQHF
d_gene: .; v_gene: TRBV3-1; j_gene: TRBJ2-7; abundance: medium-sized; CDR3nt: TGTGCCAGCAGCCAATTAGGGAGTGAGGCCTACGAGCAGTACTTC; CDR3aa: CASSQLGSEAYEQYF
d_gene: .; v_gene: TRBV19; j_gene: TRBJ2-1; abundance: many; CDR3nt: TGTGCCAGTAGTTTGGCGGTGAGCTCCTACAATGAGCAGTTCTTC; CDR3aa: CASSLAVSSYNEQFF
d_gene: .; v_gene: TRBV5-1; j_gene: TRBJ2-7; abundance: .; CDR3nt: TGCGCCAGCAGCCCCCTGCGGGCGGACTCCTACGAGCAGTACTTC; CDR3aa: CASSPLRADSYEQYF
d_gene: .; v_gene: TRBV12-3/TRBV12-4; j_gene: TRBJ2-1; abundance: few; CDR3nt: TGTGCCAGCAGTTTGGGTGAGCAGTTCTTC; CDR3aa: CASSLGEQFF
d_gene: .; v_gene: TRBV20-1; j_gene: TRBJ1-2; abundance: medium-sized; CDR3nt: TGCAGTGCCAGAGGGGACCTTCTAGGTGGGCGATGGGAGCATGGCTACACCTTC; CDR3aa: CSARGDLLGGRWEHGYTF
d_gene: TRBD2; v_gene: TRBV28; j_gene: TRBJ2-3; abundance: medium-sized; CDR3nt: TGTGCCAGCAGCCGGCACGCTGGGGGGACTAGCAAGACAGATACGCAGTATTTT; CDR3aa: CASSRHAGGTSKTDTQYF
d_gene: .; v_gene: TRBV7-2; j_gene: TRBJ2-5; abundance: .; CDR3nt: TGTGCCAGCAGCTCTGAGGGAGGCTATGGGGGGCGAGAGACCCAGTACTTC; CDR3aa: CASSSEGGYGGRETQYF
d_gene: TRBD2; v_gene: TRBV28; j_gene: TRBJ2-1; abundance: .; CDR3nt: TGTGCCAGCAGTTTAGGTACTAGCGGGGGTCCTGAGCAGTTCTTC; CDR3aa: CASSLGTSGGPEQFF
d_gene: .; v_gene: TRBV18; j_gene: TRBJ2-7; abundance: .; CDR3nt: TGTGCCAGCTCACTGACCGGGACGGATTCCTACGAGCAGTACTTC; CDR3aa: CASSLTGTDSYEQYF
d_gene: .; v_gene: TRBV30; j_gene: TRBJ2-3; abundance: many; CDR3nt: TGTGCCTGGACAAGGGGGAGTCATCCAGATACGCAGTATTTT; CDR3aa: CAWTRGSHPDTQYF
d_gene: .; v_gene: TRBV6-2/TRBV6-3; j_gene: TRBJ1-5; abundance: medium-sized; CDR3nt: TGTGCCAGCAGTCCAACGGACGATTCAGTTCAGCCCCAGCATTTT; CDR3aa: CASSPTDDSVQPQHF
d_gene: TRBD1; v_gene: TRBV19; j_gene: TRBJ2-2; abundance: many; CDR3nt: TGTGCCAGTAGTAACCCTAACAGGGGGCCGAACACCGGGGAGCTGTTTTTT; CDR3aa: CASSNPNRGPNTGELFF
d_gene: .; v_gene: TRBV9; j_gene: TRBJ1-1; abundance: medium-sized; CDR3nt: TGTGCCAGCAGCGTTCTTAGCCGGGGTGAAGCTTTCTTT; CDR3aa: CASSVLSRGEAFF
d_gene: TRBD1; v_gene: TRBV5-1; j_gene: TRBJ2-1; abundance: many; CDR3nt: TGCGCCAGCAGCTTCCGACAGGGGGAGGATGAGCAGTTCTTC; CDR3aa: CASSFRQGEDEQFF
d_gene: TRBD1; v_gene: TRBV7-9; j_gene: TRBJ1-5; abundance: medium-sized; CDR3nt: TGTGCCAGCAGCTCCGCGACAGGGGGCAATCAGCCCCAGCATTTT; CDR3aa: CASSSATGGNQPQHF
d_gene: .; v_gene: TRBV29-1; j_gene: TRBJ2-1; abundance: medium-sized; CDR3nt: TGCAGCGTTGGCAGGGGTATTGAGCAGTTCTTC; CDR3aa: CSVGRGIEQFF
d_gene: TRBD1; v_gene: TRBV20-1; j_gene: TRBJ1-2; abundance: many; CDR3nt: TGCAGTGCTAGAGATAAGACCCAGGGGGATGTATCTGGCTACACCTTC; CDR3aa: CSARDKTQGDVSGYTF
d_gene: .; v_gene: TRBV5-5; j_gene: TRBJ1-5; abundance: few; CDR3nt: TGTGCCAGCAGCTTGTTCGACGGATACAATCAGCCCCAGCATTTT; CDR3aa: CASSLFDGYNQPQHF
d_gene: .; v_gene: TRBV7-2; j_gene: TRBJ2-7; abundance: few; CDR3nt: TGTGCCAGCAGCGAAGGGGCTAGCGATTACTACGAGCAGTACTTC; CDR3aa: CASSEGASDYYEQYF
d_gene: .; v_gene: TRBV27; j_gene: TRBJ2-3; abundance: many; CDR3nt: TGTGCCAGCAGTCTCCGGGGGCCCAGGGGGACAGATACGCAGTATTTT; CDR3aa: CASSLRGPRGTDTQYF
d_gene: .; v_gene: TRBV20-1; j_gene: TRBJ2-1; abundance: many; CDR3nt: TGCAGTGCCAGGGGATCCGGGGACTCCTACAATGAGCAGTTCTTC; CDR3aa: CSARGSGDSYNEQFF
d_gene: .; v_gene: TRBV27; j_gene: TRBJ1-5; abundance: many; CDR3nt: TGTGCCAGCAGTTTGTGGGGGGGCGGGCAGCCCCAGCATTTT; CDR3aa: CASSLWGGGQPQHF
d_gene: .; v_gene: TRBV4-1; j_gene: TRBJ1-6; abundance: .; CDR3nt: TGCGCCAGCAGCCAAGAAACTTGGGGTAATTCACCCCTCCACTTT; CDR3aa: CASSQETWGNSPLHF
d_gene: TRBD2; v_gene: TRBV3-1; j_gene: TRBJ2-7; abundance: medium-sized; CDR3nt: TGTGCCAGCACGATCACCGGCGGGGGAGGTGACGAGCAGTACTTC; CDR3aa: CASTITGGGGDEQYF
d_gene: TRBD2; v_gene: TRBV7-9; j_gene: TRBJ2-5; abundance: many; CDR3nt: TGTGCCAGCAGCTGGGTAGCGGGAGGTCAAGAGACCCAGTACTTC; CDR3aa: CASSWVAGGQETQYF
d_gene: TRBD2; v_gene: TRBV4-2; j_gene: TRBJ2-2; abundance: many; CDR3nt: TGTGCCAGCAGCCAAGAGTCGGCTAGCGGCACCGGGGAGCTGTTTTTT; CDR3aa: CASSQESASGTGELFF